One and the same sample provided the 26 T cell receptor beta chains below, sequenced in a study of blood T cell repertoires in COVID-19. Sequenced by immunoSEQ multiplex PCR; TCRdb stores in-frame clones only, minus some. Of around 260,000 clones in the sample, 84% were seen once. Material: peripheral blood. These receptors were collected from a man in his sixties with acute or convalescent COVID-19.

In this sample, this clone turned up once. The chain couples TRBV2 to TRBJ2-3; D is possibly TRBD2 (5 bases). Germline loops: CDR1 SNHLY, CDR2 FYNNEI. The CDR3 sequence is 15 residues long. Trimming cost V 6 bases and J 0 bases, with 13 bases left between them. The CDR3 spells CASRHPVASTDTQYF. The CDR3 nucleotides are TGTGCCAGCAGACACCCGGTAGCGAGCACAGATACGCAGTATTTT. The full variable domain, rest sourced from reference TRBV2 and TRBJ2-3, is EPEVTQTPSHQVTQMGQEVILRCVPISNHLYFYWYRQILGQKVEFLVSFYNNEISEKSEIFDDQFSVERPDGSNFTLKIRSTKLEDSAMYFCASRHPVASTDTQYFGPGTRLTVL.

The chain carries TRBV2 and TRBJ1-4; possibly TRBD1 for D (5 bases). CDR3 length equals 15 residues. CDR1 and CDR2 from the germline V gene are SNHLY and FYNNEI. The germline V and J ends were trimmed by 2 bases and 7 bases, with 14 bases remaining between them. As DNA, the CDR3 is TGTGCCAGCAGTGAATATGGGGCGCGAGGTGAAAAACTGTTTTTT. Residues: CASSEYGARGEKLFF. The variable domain in full, completed from reference TRBV2 and TRBJ1-4, reads EPEVTQTPSHQVTQMGQEVILRCVPISNHLYFYWYRQILGQKVEFLVSFYNNEISEKSEIFDDQFSVERPDGSNFTLKIRSTKLEDSAMYFCASSEYGARGEKLFFGSGTQLSVL.

The gene calls are TRBV4-1 and TRBJ2-7, with D perhaps matching TRBD1 (5 bases). The V end was cut by 2 bases, the J end by 3 bases, with 5 bases between. Germline V gene data show CDR1 as MGHRA and CDR2 as YSYEKL. This CDR3 contains 12 residues. CDR3 nucleotides: TGCGCCAGCAGCCAACAGGGCTACGAGCAGTACTTC. It is translated as CASSQQGYEQYF.

The V call is TRBV7-3, the J call TRBJ2-1; 13 nucleotides align to TRBD2. This CDR3 has 20 amino acids. Looked up from germline, CDR1 is SGHTA and CDR2 is FQGTGA. J lost 5 bases, V lost 5 bases, and 18 bases had no gene match. The CDR3 spells CASSQRGSGTSGTVNNEQFF. Written as DNA, the CDR3 is TGTGCCAGCAGCCAAAGGGGGTCCGGGACTAGCGGGACTGTAAACAATGAGCAGTTCTTC.

This sequence joins TRBV4-3 and TRBJ1-1; tentatively, D is TRBD1 (6 bases). The CDR3 covers 15 residues. The germline V gene has CDR1 LGHNA and CDR2 YSLEER. V was cut by 0 bases and J by 8 bases, with 16 bases left in between. The CDR3 nucleotides are TGCGCCAGCAGCCAAGATTTCACAGGGCAACAAGAAGCTTTCTTT. This codes for CASSQDFTGQQEAFF.

This clone was detected only once. The chain has TRBV10-2 and TRBJ2-1; TRBD1 matches 7 bases. After removal of 7 bases from V and 7 bases from J, the junction contained 10 bases not matched to a gene. Germline V gives CDR1 WSHSY, CDR2 SAAADI. The CDR3 extends over 14 amino acids. CDR3 amino acids: CASTWLTGMNEQFF. For the CDR3, the DNA is TGCGCCAGCACCTGGCTGACAGGGATGAATGAGCAGTTCTTC.

V and J are TRBV27 and TRBJ1-1; D gene unclear. Germline V gene lookup returns CDR1 MNHEY and CDR2 SMNVEV (reference sequence). The germline V and J ends were trimmed by 5 bases and 4 bases, with 17 bases remaining between them. The CDR3 runs to 15 residues. CDR3 DNA sequence: TGTGCCAGCAGTCCCATGTTCGGGGTCCCCACTGAAGCTTTCTTT. The encoded protein is CASSPMFGVPTEAFF.

The chain links TRBV11-3 to TRBJ2-1; 8 bases are shared with TRBD1. The CDR3 contains 15 residues. Trimming at V came to 0 bases and at J to 7 bases, leaving 5 bases not matched to a gene. Looked up from germline, CDR1 is SGHNT and CDR2 is YENEEA. The CDR3 bases are TGTGCCAGCAGCTTAGAGGCGAACAGGGGGAATGAGCAGTTCTTC. Amino acid sequence: CASSLEANRGNEQFF.

Only one count was recorded for this clone. CDR3 nucleotides: TGTGCCAGCAGTTACGGGGCGGAACAAAACACTGAAGCTTTCTTT. This codes for CASSYGAEQNTEAFF. The rearrangement joins TRBV6-5 to TRBJ1-1, with a weak D call TRBD1 (5 bases). Germline CDR1 reads MNHEY; CDR2 reads SVGAGI. V gave up 2 bases and J gave up 2 bases, with 12 bases separating them. The length of the CDR3 is 15 residues.

The chain has TRBV19 and TRBJ2-2; D gene ambiguous. Germline CDR1 reads LNHDA; CDR2 reads SQIVND (reference sequence). The CDR3 loop spans 14 amino acids. With 4 bases removed from V and 0 bases from J, the gap between germline ends came to 6 bases. CDR3 in DNA: TGTGCCAGTAGTACCCAGGCGAACACCGGGGAGCTGTTTTTT. Amino acids: CASSTQANTGELFF.

V is TRBV6-5 and J is TRBJ1-1, with D uncertain. Germline-derived CDR1 and CDR2 are MNHEY and SVGAGI. CDR3 length: 13 amino acids. Trimming shortened V by 6 bases and J by 5 bases, and 13 bases separated the two germline ends. DNA of the CDR3: TGTGCCAGCAGCCGGGAGTTTGAGACTGAAGCTTTCTTT. Translation: CASSREFETEAFF.

The chain uses TRBV7-9 and TRBJ1-1; D is possibly TRBD1 (6 bases). Germline V lookup: CDR1 SEHNR, CDR2 FQNEAQ (reference sequence). The CDR3 length is 14 residues. V shed 6 bases and J shed 1 base, with 12 bases lying between them. CDR3 loop: CASRDGTRNTEAFF. The CDR3 coding sequence is TGTGCCAGCAGGGACGGGACACGGAACACTGAAGCTTTCTTT.

This chain joins TRBV6-5 and TRBJ2-1; no clear D. The CDR3 spans 13 residues. Per germline, CDR1 MNHEY and CDR2 SVGAGI. V dropped 7 bases and J dropped 5 bases, with 12 bases sitting between them. The CDR3 DNA reads as TGTGCCAGCACGCAGGATGCTGACAATGAGCAGTTCTTC. This sequence encodes CASTQDADNEQFF.

J is TRBJ1-1 and V is TRBV6-5, with D possibly matching TRBD1 (5 bases). The V gene's germline CDR1 is MNHEY and CDR2 SVGAGI. The CDR3 extends over 14 amino acids. The V gene lost 6 bases and the J gene lost 5 bases, with 16 bases spanning the gap. Here the CDR3 DNA reads TGTGCCAGCAGCCGGAGGGTCCGGGGGACTGAAGCTTTCTTT. Protein: CASSRRVRGTEAFF.

The chain employs TRBV6-1 and TRBJ2-1, with D hard to call. V was shortened by 2 bases and J by 8 bases, with 19 bases between the two germline ends. The CDR3 loop spans 16 amino acids. Per the germline V gene, CDR1 is MNHNS and CDR2 is SASEGT. The CDR3 here is CASSEQLVSPGDEQFF. The CDR3 nucleotides are TGTGCCAGCAGTGAACAGCTAGTCTCCCCTGGCGATGAGCAGTTCTTC.

The CDR3 protein is CASSEGRANYGYTF. CDR3 in DNA: TGTGCCAGCAGTGAAGGGAGAGCTAACTATGGCTACACCTTC. V gene TRBV2 combines with J gene TRBJ1-2; D remains ambiguous. The V end was cut by 1 base, the J end by 0 bases, with 6 bases between. Germline V lookup: CDR1 SNHLY, CDR2 FYNNEI. This CDR3 contains 14 residues.

The chain couples TRBV27 to TRBJ1-2, with TRBD1 identical over 12 bases. The V gene end was trimmed by 0 bases and the J gene end by 1 base; junction bases not matched to a gene: 3. Per germline, CDR1 MNHEY and CDR2 SMNVEV (reference sequence). The CDR3 has 17 residues. The CDR3 loop is CASSLSGQGAGNYGYTF. In nucleotides, the CDR3 is TGTGCCAGCAGTTTATCGGGACAGGGGGCAGGTAACTATGGCTACACCTTC.

This clone has a count of ten or more. The chain is built from TRBV7-8 and TRBJ2-7, with TRBD1 matching 8 bases. Germline assignment: CDR1 SGHVS and CDR2 FQNEAQ. The junction had 5 bases not matched to a gene; V was cut back by 5 bases and J by 2 bases. The CDR3 extends over 14 amino acids. CDR3 in DNA: TGTGCCAGCAGCCAGGGACAGGCTGCCTACGAGCAGTACTTC. Residues: CASSQGQAAYEQYF.

The chain recombines TRBV5-4 with TRBJ2-7; the match to TRBD1 covers 9 bases. Germline CDR1 SGHNT, CDR2 YYREEE (reference sequence). The CDR3 spans 15 residues. The trim removed 3 bases at V and 1 base at J, leaving 5 bases unmatched. Written as DNA, the CDR3 is TGTGCCAGCAGCTCGGGACAGGGATCATCCTACGAGCAGTACTTC. This translates into CASSSGQGSSYEQYF.

The chain recombines TRBV30 with TRBJ2-7, with TRBD1 identical over 7 bases. CDR3 size: 11 residues. V trimming: 2 bases; J trimming: 6 bases; junction bases outside the gene matches: 1. CDR1 GTSNPN and CDR2 SVGIG come from the germline V gene (reference sequence). CDR3 DNA: TGTGCCTGGAGTCCAGGGGGCGAGCAGTACTTC. Its protein product is CAWSPGGEQYF.

This clone was recorded a few times. The rearrangement joins TRBV5-1 to TRBJ2-3; TRBD1 aligns across 8 bases. Trimming took 4 bases from V and 6 from J; bases not matched to a gene: 13. The CDR3 length is 16 residues. The V gene's germline CDR1 is SGHRS and CDR2 YFSETQ. CDR3 sequence reads: CASSPRTGLPQDTQYF. CDR3 DNA sequence: TGCGCCAGCAGCCCACGGACAGGGCTTCCACAGGATACGCAGTATTTT. Full variable domain (outside the CDR3, taken from reference TRBV5-1 and TRBJ2-3): KAGVTQTPRYLIKTRGQQVTLSCSPISGHRSVSWYQQTPGQGLQFLFEYFSETQRNKGNFPGRFSGRQFSNSRSEMNVSTLELGDSALYLCASSPRTGLPQDTQYFGPGTRLTVL.

The chain uses TRBV20-1 and TRBJ2-1, with a possible D match to TRBD2 (6 bases). CDR1 and CDR2 (germline): DFQATT, SNEGSKA (reference sequence). The CDR3 length is 13 residues. The V gene lost 3 bases and the J gene lost 4 bases, with 10 bases spanning the gap. The CDR3 loop reads CSASKGGYNEQFF. The CDR3 DNA is TGCAGTGCTAGTAAAGGAGGGTACAATGAGCAGTTCTTC.

The V gene is TRBV12-1, the J gene TRBJ1-2; the D call in the table, TRBD1, was not verified against the DNA. TRBV12-1 is a known pseudogene. The CDR3 contains 20 residues. The CDR3 spells CASSSRRARQGRPANYGYTF. CDR3 coding DNA: TGTGCCAGCAGCTCCCGAAGGGCCCGACAGGGACGCCCGGCTAACTATGGCTACACCTTC.

DNA of the CDR3: TGTGCCAGCTCACCCACGGACAGGGGGCGAAGCCGTGAAGCTTTCTTT. Its translation is CASSPTDRGRSREAFF. J is TRBJ1-1 and V is TRBV18, with 11 bases that match TRBD1. Germline-derived CDR1 and CDR2 are KGHSH and LQKENI. V was clipped by 3 bases and J by 7 bases; unmatched bases: 10. The CDR3 runs to 16 residues.

This clone was picked up one time. V and J are TRBV3-1 (or the pseudogene TRBV3-2) and TRBJ2-3, with no clear D. V lost 0 bases and J 6 bases, leaving 16 bases between the germline ends. The CDR3 covers 16 residues. The germline V gene has CDR1 LGHDT and CDR2 YNNKEL (reference sequence). The CDR3 DNA is TGTGCCAGCAGCCAAGATCTTGGCCCAAAAACCGATACGCAGTATTTT. As protein: CASSQDLGPKTDTQYF.

This CDR3 reads CASSGTRDQPQHF. In DNA form, the CDR3 reads TGTGCCAGCTCCGGAACTAGGGATCAGCCCCAGCATTTT. The rearrangement uses TRBV18 and TRBJ1-5; D unclear. V dropped 6 bases and J dropped 5 bases, with 11 bases sitting between them. The CDR3 extends over 13 amino acids. The germline CDR1 and CDR2 sequences are KGHSH and LQKENI.